This T cell receptor (beta chain) is from a study of blood T cell repertoires in COVID-19. Study details: Whether acute or convalescent, the COVID-19 samples came from the United States, Italy and Spain. From T cells, B-cell-depleted T cells, or PBMCs came the material, which was cDNA or gDNA.

In the source study's methods: Amplification from reference gene primers served as the basis for estimated nucleated cell counts. Sequencing was performed with immunoSEQ multiplex PCR; in TCRdb, only in-frame clones are kept and a portion is missing. That table supplies the V and J calls and clone size; D and trimming were determined from the DNA. The profile shows about 160,000 clones, around 85% of them singletons. The CDR3 sequence is 15 residues long. In germline, CDR1 is SNHLY, CDR2 FYNNEI. J lost 1 base, V lost 9 bases, and 11 bases had no gene match. The specimen was peripheral blood. V usage is TRBV2 and J usage is TRBJ2-5, with 7 bases fitting TRBD1. This TCR was recovered from a man in his fifties or sixties who had recovered from COVID-19. CDR3 region: CASGHPGQPQETQYF. The DNA for the CDR3 is TGTGCCAGTGGTCATCCGGGACAGCCCCAAGAGACCCAGTACTTC.